This TCR beta chain was recovered during a study of blood T cell repertoires in COVID-19. Turning to the study itself: Acute-phase and convalescent COVID-19 samples originated in the United States, Italy and Spain.

V shed 6 bases, J shed 7 bases, and the junction held 8 bases outside the gene matches. Per germline, CDR1 MGHRA and CDR2 YSYEKL. CDR3 length: 14 amino acids. Sequencing was performed with immunoSEQ multiplex PCR; in TCRdb, only in-frame clones are kept and a portion is missing. The sample has 55,000 to 65,000 clones, roughly four fifths seen once. This clone was seen a few times. This clonotype was obtained from a man in his 60s with COVID-19, enrolled during active disease. Sequenced input: peripheral blood. The V call is TRBV4-1, the J call TRBJ2-7; the match to TRBD2 covers 11 bases. This CDR3 is CASSLAGGVEEQYF. The CDR3 nucleotides are TGCGCCAGCAGTCTAGCGGGGGGAGTGGAAGAGCAGTACTTC.